These 2 T cell receptor beta chains were sequenced from one sample in a study of blood T cell repertoires in COVID-19 (dated by TCRdb to about 2020). The library was obtained by the immunoSEQ multiplex PCR assay. What TCRdb holds here is the immuneACCESS table cut down to in-frame rearrangements. Part of the clones is not present; checked against another copy, under half of the missing clones reflect an unresolved V gene, and the others are unexplained. Counted in this sample were 65,000 to 95,000 clones; approximately 80% of them appeared once. The ten largest clones capture approximately 20% of the sample. Material: peripheral blood. Receptors were obtained from a woman aged 45-60 years with acute or convalescent COVID-19.

The genes are TRBV5-1 and TRBJ1-6, with a possible D match to TRBD1 (5 bases). Between the trimmed V and J ends, which lost 4 bases and 2 bases, there was a span of 10 bases. CDR3 length: 15 residues. CDR1 is SGHRS, CDR2 YFSETQ, per germline. CDR3 sequence (DNA): TGCGCCAGCAGCCGGGGGGTTCCCTATAATTCACCCCTCCACTTT. Its translation: CASSRGVPYNSPLHF.

This chain joins TRBV19 and TRBJ2-7, with 7 bases identical to TRBD1. The CDR3 contains 14 residues. Germline CDR1 is LNHDA and CDR2 is SQIVND (reference sequence). The J segment lost 2 bases and the V segment lost 6 bases, leaving 7 bases of the junction unmatched. Written as DNA, the CDR3 is TGTGCCAGTAGCACCTGGGACAGACCCTACGAGCAGTACTTC. This sequence encodes CASSTWDRPYEQYF.